A selection of T cell receptor beta chains follows, all from one sample in a study of blood T cell repertoires in COVID-19. TCRdb's table, derived via immunoSEQ multiplex PCR, lists solely in-frame clones and lacks some. The table lists 200,000 to 250,000 clones, 70% to 85% of them singletons. The sample comprised PBMCs or T cells enriched from blood (not recorded which). The receptors come from a man aged 55 to 69 who had recovered from COVID-19. The CDR3 runs from the conserved cysteine through the conserved F or W. The D gene is left open where the match is weak. Not all rows give a size; the values are once, few, many and, for expanded clones, a class.

j_gene: TRBJ2-1
abundance: -
v_gene: TRBV7-2
d_gene: -
CDR3aa: CASSLDGGDEQFF
CDR3nt: TGTGCCAGCAGCTTAGACGGAGGGGATGAGCAGTTCTTC

j_gene: TRBJ1-2
abundance: once
v_gene: TRBV9
d_gene: TRBD1
CDR3aa: CASSVVTGGRLGYTF
CDR3nt: TGTGCCAGCAGCGTAGTTACAGGGGGACGACTTGGCTACACCTTC

j_gene: TRBJ1-1
abundance: -
v_gene: TRBV10-3
d_gene: -
CDR3aa: CAISPTEINTEAFF
CDR3nt: TGTGCCATCAGTCCGACAGAGATTAACACTGAAGCTTTCTTT

j_gene: TRBJ1-2
abundance: -
v_gene: TRBV29-1
d_gene: TRBD1
CDR3aa: CSVESPGGGYTF
CDR3nt: TGCAGCGTTGAGAGCCCAGGGGGTGGCTACACCTTC

j_gene: TRBJ2-2
abundance: -
v_gene: TRBV7-8
d_gene: -
CDR3aa: CASSLGGYSDVNTGELFF
CDR3nt: TGTGCCAGCAGCTTAGGAGGGTACAGCGACGTTAACACCGGGGAGCTGTTTTTT

j_gene: TRBJ2-7
abundance: once
v_gene: TRBV2
d_gene: TRBD1
CDR3aa: CASELDRAYEQYF
CDR3nt: TGTGCCAGCGAACTGGACAGGGCCTACGAGCAGTACTTC

j_gene: TRBJ2-2
abundance: -
v_gene: TRBV7-8
d_gene: -
CDR3aa: CASSLTGGGNTNTGELFF
CDR3nt: TGTGCCAGCAGCTTAACTGGTGGAGGGAATACGAACACCGGGGAGCTGTTTTTT

j_gene: TRBJ2-1
abundance: -
v_gene: TRBV10-2
d_gene: -
CDR3aa: CASSAHLLPSEQFF
CDR3nt: TGCGCCAGCAGTGCGCACCTCTTACCCAGTGAGCAGTTCTTC

j_gene: TRBJ2-7
abundance: -
v_gene: TRBV7-8
d_gene: TRBD1
CDR3aa: CASSLAGQGGSYEQYF
CDR3nt: TGTGCCAGCAGCTTGGCGGGACAGGGTGGGTCCTACGAGCAGTACTTC

j_gene: TRBJ2-7
abundance: -
v_gene: TRBV7-8
d_gene: -
CDR3aa: CASSLTYPGGEQYF
CDR3nt: TGTGCCAGCAGCTTAACCTACCCAGGGGGGGAGCAGTACTTC

j_gene: TRBJ1-2
abundance: -
v_gene: TRBV7-8
d_gene: -
CDR3aa: CASSLAGVGYTF
CDR3nt: TGTGCCAGCAGCTTAGCGGGAGTAGGCTACACCTTC

j_gene: TRBJ2-2
abundance: once
v_gene: TRBV5-1
d_gene: TRBD1
CDR3aa: CASSLDGAGTGTSGELFF
CDR3nt: TGCGCCAGCAGCTTGGACGGGGCGGGGACAGGGACGTCCGGGGAGCTGTTTTTT

j_gene: TRBJ1-3
abundance: -
v_gene: TRBV30
d_gene: -
CDR3aa: CAWSTSGTGNTIYF
CDR3nt: TGTGCCTGGAGTACCTCAGGGACAGGAAACACCATATATTTT

j_gene: TRBJ2-7
abundance: few
v_gene: TRBV7-9
d_gene: -
CDR3aa: CASSQTGYGEQYF
CDR3nt: TGTGCCAGCAGCCAAACAGGGTATGGCGAGCAGTACTTC

j_gene: TRBJ1-1
abundance: -
v_gene: TRBV5-1
d_gene: TRBD1
CDR3aa: CASRVQGQRNTEAFF
CDR3nt: TGCGCCAGCAGGGTCCAGGGACAGAGGAACACTGAAGCTTTCTTT

j_gene: TRBJ1-2
abundance: -
v_gene: TRBV29-1
d_gene: -
CDR3aa: CSVERGRGSGYTF
CDR3nt: TGCAGCGTTGAACGGGGCAGGGGATCGGGCTACACCTTC

j_gene: TRBJ2-5
abundance: -
v_gene: TRBV9
d_gene: TRBD2
CDR3aa: CASSPLAMETQYF
CDR3nt: TGTGCCAGCAGCCCACTAGCGATGGAGACCCAGTACTTC

j_gene: TRBJ2-7
abundance: -
v_gene: TRBV9
d_gene: TRBD1
CDR3aa: CASSKTGGSYEQYF
CDR3nt: TGTGCCAGCAGCAAGACAGGGGGGTCTTACGAGCAGTACTTC

j_gene: TRBJ1-2
abundance: once
v_gene: TRBV7-2
d_gene: -
CDR3aa: CASSLLDTRANYGYTF
CDR3nt: TGTGCCAGCAGCTTATTGGACACCAGAGCTAACTATGGCTACACCTTC

j_gene: TRBJ1-2
abundance: -
v_gene: TRBV19
d_gene: TRBD1
CDR3aa: CASSKDRRDYGYTF
CDR3nt: TGTGCCAGTAGCAAGGACAGGCGGGACTATGGCTACACCTTC

j_gene: TRBJ1-2
abundance: -
v_gene: TRBV7-9
d_gene: -
CDR3aa: CASSPFWGIQPNYGYTF
CDR3nt: TGTGCCAGCAGCCCATTCTGGGGCATCCAACCTAACTATGGCTACACCTTC

j_gene: TRBJ1-1
abundance: -
v_gene: TRBV5-1
d_gene: -
CDR3aa: CASSLGGVNTEAFF
CDR3nt: TGCGCCAGCAGCTTGGGTGGAGTAAACACTGAAGCTTTCTTT

j_gene: TRBJ2-1
abundance: -
v_gene: TRBV5-1
d_gene: TRBD2
CDR3aa: CASSPGTSGYNEQFF
CDR3nt: TGCGCCAGCAGCCCCGGGACTAGCGGATACAATGAGCAGTTCTTC

j_gene: TRBJ1-1
abundance: -
v_gene: TRBV30
d_gene: TRBD1
CDR3aa: CAWSLARQGVVGTEAFF
CDR3nt: TGTGCCTGGAGTCTTGCGCGGCAGGGGGTGGTTGGCACTGAAGCTTTCTTT

j_gene: TRBJ1-1
abundance: -
v_gene: TRBV19
d_gene: -
CDR3aa: CASSIAGKVAEAFF
CDR3nt: TGTGCCAGTAGTATTGCAGGGAAGGTCGCTGAAGCTTTCTTT

j_gene: TRBJ1-1
abundance: -
v_gene: TRBV29-1
d_gene: -
CDR3aa: CTGRGVGNTEAFF
CDR3nt: TGCACCGGCCGGGGGGTTGGGAACACTGAAGCTTTCTTT

j_gene: TRBJ1-1
abundance: -
v_gene: TRBV9
d_gene: TRBD1
CDR3aa: CASSAQGAVTEAFF
CDR3nt: TGTGCCAGCAGCGCCCAGGGGGCCGTCACTGAAGCTTTCTTT

j_gene: TRBJ2-3
abundance: -
v_gene: TRBV7-9
d_gene: TRBD1
CDR3aa: CASSLATGGYADTQYF
CDR3nt: TGTGCCAGCAGCTTAGCGACAGGGGGGTATGCAGATACGCAGTATTTT

j_gene: TRBJ1-1
abundance: -
v_gene: TRBV2
d_gene: TRBD1
CDR3aa: CSSTPGQGRTEAFF
CDR3nt: TGTTCCTCAACGCCGGGACAGGGGCGGACTGAAGCTTTCTTT

j_gene: TRBJ1-1
abundance: -
v_gene: TRBV6-2/TRBV6-3
d_gene: -
CDR3aa: CASSYSVGTFTEAFF
CDR3nt: TGTGCCAGCAGTTACTCCGTCGGGACTTTCACTGAAGCTTTCTTT

j_gene: TRBJ1-1
abundance: -
v_gene: TRBV29-1
d_gene: TRBD1
CDR3aa: CSVQTGLTAEAFF
CDR3nt: TGCAGCGTGCAGACAGGGCTGACTGCTGAAGCTTTCTTT

j_gene: TRBJ1-2
abundance: -
v_gene: TRBV3-1/TRBV3-2
d_gene: TRBD1
CDR3aa: CASSHSDRVGGYTF
CDR3nt: TGTGCCAGCAGCCATTCGGACAGGGTTGGAGGCTACACCTTC

j_gene: TRBJ1-2
abundance: -
v_gene: TRBV29-1
d_gene: -
CDR3aa: CSVEDSFFDRDGYTF
CDR3nt: TGCAGCGTTGAAGATTCTTTTTTTGACCGGGATGGCTACACCTTC

j_gene: TRBJ1-2
abundance: once
v_gene: TRBV5-5
d_gene: TRBD1
CDR3aa: CASSTGQFYGYTF
CDR3nt: TGTGCCAGCAGCACGGGACAGTTCTATGGCTACACCTTC

j_gene: TRBJ1-5
abundance: -
v_gene: TRBV7-2
d_gene: -
CDR3aa: CASSEGANQPQHF
CDR3nt: TGTGCCAGCAGTGAGGGCGCCAATCAGCCCCAGCATTTT

j_gene: TRBJ1-1
abundance: -
v_gene: TRBV5-1
d_gene: -
CDR3aa: CASREANTEAFF
CDR3nt: TGCGCCAGCAGGGAGGCGAACACTGAAGCTTTCTTT

j_gene: TRBJ1-5
abundance: once
v_gene: TRBV5-1
d_gene: -
CDR3aa: CASSFNSGVGQPQHF
CDR3nt: TGCGCCAGCAGCTTCAACTCAGGGGTAGGACAGCCCCAGCATTTT

j_gene: TRBJ2-7
abundance: few
v_gene: TRBV29-1
d_gene: -
CDR3aa: CSVEDPGTAEQYF
CDR3nt: TGCAGCGTTGAAGACCCGGGTACGGCCGAGCAGTACTTC

j_gene: TRBJ2-5
abundance: -
v_gene: TRBV4-3
d_gene: TRBD2
CDR3aa: CASSQDAVASGGETQYF
CDR3nt: TGCGCCAGCAGCCAAGATGCAGTTGCTAGCGGGGGAGAGACCCAGTACTTC

j_gene: TRBJ1-5
abundance: -
v_gene: TRBV3-1/TRBV3-2
d_gene: -
CDR3aa: CASSQVAGNQPQHF
CDR3nt: TGTGCCAGCAGCCAAGTGGCGGGGAATCAGCCCCAGCATTTT